A single T cell receptor beta chain is shown here with its context. Its antigen remains unidentified. V lost 11 bases to trimming and J lost 6 bases, with 20 bases between them. Germline CDR1 SNHLY, CDR2 FYNNEI. CDR3 length: 13 amino acids. This sample was included in a study of T cell responses to AZD1222 COVID-19 vaccine. Study-level findings and limits: White British ancestry dominated among donors, who included more females, and clonal diversity was possibly underestimated. Vaccination with two AZD1222 doses was followed by a rise in Spike-specific TCR breadth and depth. Unmutated regions of variants are reportedly targeted by nearly half of spike-specific TCRs.

Sequencing was performed with immunoSEQ multiplex PCR; in TCRdb, only in-frame clones are kept and a portion is missing. The top ten hold 3.5% to 4.5% of the sample, which has 150,000 or so clones, around 89% seen once. The receptor was derived from an adult who received the MenACWY meningococcal vaccine as a control. The material sequenced was peripheral blood, taken 28 days after the second dose of the MenACWY control vaccine. The chain employs TRBV2 and TRBJ2-7; weak D call: TRBD1 (6 bases). The chain's CDR3 is CAGAPGDGVEQYF. The CDR3 DNA follows: TGTGCCGGGGCCCCAGGGGATGGGGTCGAGCAGTACTTC.